The 20 T cell receptor beta chains below all came from one sample that was sequenced in a study of cytomegalovirus exposure and HLA in healthy donors. PCR employed 60 Vbeta and 13 Jbeta primers. Only in-frame clones appear in the TCRdb table, and some are missing; sequencing was by immunoSEQ multiplex PCR. This sample carries roughly 250,000 clones, 80% of them seen once, and the ten largest clones take about 0.3%. Sequencing input: PBMCs. These receptors all stem from a girl aged 2 to 10 in good health and CMV-seronegative.

V is TRBV5-1 and J is TRBJ2-5, with a tentative D call TRBD2 (6 bases). Germline V gene data show CDR1 as SGHRS and CDR2 as YFSETQ. The CDR3 length is 15 residues. Trimming left V 0 bases short and J 1 base short, with 10 bases between. CDR3 in amino acids: CASSLASGLQETQYF. For the CDR3, the DNA is TGCGCCAGCAGCTTGGCCAGCGGGCTCCAAGAGACCCAGTACTTC.

V and J are TRBV11-1 and TRBJ2-1; 7 bases agree with TRBD2. The CDR3 runs 14 residues. Looked up from germline, CDR1 is SGHAT and CDR2 is FQDESV (reference sequence). J was trimmed by 4 bases and V by 5 bases; bases with no gene match: 5. The CDR3 sequence: CASSHWGGYNEQFF. The CDR3 nucleotides are TGTGCCAGCAGCCATTGGGGGGGGTACAATGAGCAGTTCTTC. The full variable domain, completed using reference TRBV11-1 and TRBJ2-1, is EAEVAQSPRYKITEKSQAVAFWCDPISGHATLYWYRQILGQGPELLVQFQDESVVDDSQLPKDRFSAERLKGVDSTLKIQPAELGDSAMYLCASSHWGGYNEQFFGPGTRLTVL.

The rearrangement joins TRBV19 to TRBJ2-7; D perhaps matches TRBD1 (6 bases). In germline, CDR1 is LNHDA, CDR2 SQIVND (reference sequence). The CDR3 is 12 residues long. Trimming took off 5 bases at V and 8 bases at J, with 13 bases between the two ends. The CDR3 spells CASSPNRAQQYF. The CDR3 DNA reads as TGTGCCAGTAGTCCAAACAGGGCACAGCAGTACTTC. The full variable domain, in which reference TRBV19 and TRBJ2-7 provide the parts outside the CDR3, is DGGITQSPKYLFRKEGQNVTLSCEQNLNHDAMYWYRQDPGQGLRLIYYSQIVNDFQKGDIAEGYSVSREKKESFPLTVTSAQKNPTAFYLCASSPNRAQQYFGPGTRLTVT.

The genes are TRBV28 and TRBJ2-3; TRBD2 might be the D (6 bases). V shed 5 bases and J shed 0 bases, with 15 bases lying between them. The CDR3 sequence is 16 residues long. CDR1 is MDHEN, CDR2 SYDVKM, per germline. The CDR3 is CASSPLGDSSTDTQYF. The CDR3, as DNA: TGTGCCAGCAGTCCTTTGGGGGACTCTAGCACAGATACGCAGTATTTT.

The chain has TRBV5-8 and TRBJ2-1; D may be TRBD2 (6 bases). The length of the CDR3 is 14 residues. The germline V gene encodes CDR1 SGHTS and CDR2 YDEGEE. The germline V and J ends were trimmed by 4 bases and 4 bases, with 12 bases remaining between them. In DNA, the CDR3 is TGTGCCAGCAGCCTATCGGGACTTTACAATGAGCAGTTCTTC. Amino acid sequence: CASSLSGLYNEQFF.

This chain joins TRBV4-2 and TRBJ1-2, with D possibly matching TRBD1 (5 bases). This CDR3 is 16 amino acids long. CDR1 and CDR2 (germline): LGHNA, YNFKEQ. The V gene lost 1 base and the J gene lost 3 bases, with 15 bases spanning the gap. CDR3 coding DNA: TGTGCCAGCAGCCAAGGGGACTCCCTGGCTTACTATGGCTACACCTTC. It translates to CASSQGDSLAYYGYTF.

J is TRBJ2-3 and V is TRBV2, with D unresolved. The CDR3 length is 13 residues. Germline V gives CDR1 SNHLY, CDR2 FYNNEI. The V and J ends lost 7 bases and 1 base respectively, with 9 bases between them. Here the CDR3 DNA reads TGTGCCAGCACAGACACTTGCACAGATACGCAGTATTTT. This encodes CASTDTCTDTQYF.

This chain uses TRBV7-8 with TRBJ2-3, with 8 bases aligning to TRBD1. The germline V gene encodes CDR1 SGHVS and CDR2 FQNEAQ. Trimming at V came to 6 bases and at J to 0 bases, leaving 11 bases not matched to a gene. The CDR3 is 17 amino acids. CDR3 bases: TGTGCCAGCAGTACGGGACAGGACCTATCTAGCACAGATACGCAGTATTTT. Translation gives CASSTGQDLSSTDTQYF. Full variable domain (missing parts from reference TRBV7-8 and TRBJ2-3): GAGVSQSPRYKVAKRGQDVALRCDPISGHVSLFWYQQALGQGPEFLTYFQNEAQLDKSGLPSDRFFAERPEGSVSTLKIQRTQQEDSAVYLCASSTGQDLSSTDTQYFGPGTRLTVL.

To note about this clone: One end of the junction is discordant with germline, which a read error may explain. The chain employs TRBV4-1 and TRBJ2-1; 12 bases agree with TRBD2. The CDR3 consists of 15 residues. Germline CDR1 is MGHRA and CDR2 is YSYEKL. Written as DNA, the CDR3 is TGCACCAGCAGCGGGGGGACTAGCGGGTACAATGAGCAGTTCTTC. Its translation: CTSSGGTSGYNEQFF.

This rearrangement joins TRBV7-6 to TRBJ2-7; D not resolved. Trimming cost V 3 bases and J 0 bases, with 6 bases left between them. CDR3 length equals 13 residues. Germline CDR1 SGHVS, CDR2 FNYEAQ. The CDR3, as DNA: TGTGCCAGCAGCTTTCGGAGCTCCTACGAGCAGTACTTC. This encodes CASSFRSSYEQYF.

This clone has only one observation. The J gene is TRBJ1-2, the V gene TRBV6-5; 7 nucleotides match TRBD1. The J segment lost 2 bases and the V segment lost 6 bases, leaving 3 bases of the junction unmatched. The CDR3 has 13 amino acids. Germline V gene lookup returns CDR1 MNHEY and CDR2 SVGAGI. The CDR3 DNA reads TGTGCCAGCAGCCGACAGGGAAACTATGGCTACACCTTC. The encoded protein is CASSRQGNYGYTF.

This rearrangement joins TRBV28 to TRBJ2-3, with 8 bases matching TRBD1. This CDR3 is 16 amino acids long. Germline V CDR1 and CDR2: MDHEN, SYDVKM. V gave up 6 bases and J gave up 6 bases; unmatched junction bases: 14. CDR3 protein: CASSPGQGRNLDTQYF. The CDR3 region has the DNA TGTGCCAGCAGCCCAGGACAGGGCCGTAATCTGGATACGCAGTATTTT.

This chain uses TRBV6-1 with TRBJ1-6, with D maybe TRBD1 (5 bases). V lost 3 bases, J lost 6 bases, and 18 bases lay in between. CDR1 and CDR2 from the germline V gene are MNHNS and SASEGT. This CDR3 spans 17 amino acids. CDR3 sequence (DNA): TGTGCCAGCAGTGATGGGGGAGGATGGTATGTTAATTCACCCCTCCACTTT. The encoded protein is CASSDGGGWYVNSPLHF.

V and J are TRBV15 and TRBJ2-2; 10 nucleotides match TRBD1. The CDR3 extends over 17 amino acids. The germline CDR1 and CDR2 sequences are LNHNV and YYDKDF (reference sequence). J was trimmed by 4 bases and V by 2 bases; bases with no gene match: 7. CDR3 region: CATSRNYGTGVTGELFF. For the CDR3, the DNA is TGTGCCACCAGCAGAAATTACGGGACAGGGGTCACCGGGGAGCTGTTTTTT.

This clone appeared once. The chain joins TRBV10-3 to TRBJ1-1, with D tentatively TRBD1 (5 bases). The CDR3 sequence is 13 residues long. CDR1 is ENHRY, CDR2 SYGVKD, per germline. V lost 11 bases, J lost 5 bases, and 18 bases lay in between. The CDR3 is CAVLRGEGTEAFF. CDR3 DNA: TGTGCCGTACTCCGCGGGGAGGGGACTGAAGCTTTCTTT.

The V call is TRBV5-1, the J call TRBJ2-3; D is possibly TRBD2 (5 bases). The V end was cut by 1 base, the J end by 7 bases, with 19 bases between. The V gene's germline CDR1 is SGHRS and CDR2 YFSETQ. The length of the CDR3 is 16 residues. In nucleotides, the CDR3 is TGCGCCAGCAGCTTGAATCGTGGGGAGCCCGACCATACGCAGTATTTT. It specifies CASSLNRGEPDHTQYF.

V usage is TRBV28 and J usage is TRBJ2-7; 10 bases are a match to TRBD2. This CDR3 has 14 residues. J was trimmed by 6 bases and V by 7 bases; bases with no gene match: 9. Germline V gene sequence: CDR1 MDHEN, CDR2 SYDVKM. The CDR3 nucleotides read TGTGCCAGCACCCTCCCTAGCGGGGGTCTCGAGCAGTACTTC. This gives the protein CASTLPSGGLEQYF.

Here the CDR3 reads CASSLAAEVTEAFF. CDR3 sequence (DNA): TGTGCCAGCAGCTTAGCGGCGGAGGTAACTGAAGCTTTCTTT. The genes are TRBV13 and TRBJ1-1; D is undetermined. This CDR3 spans 14 amino acids. V dropped 1 base and J dropped 5 bases, with 11 bases sitting between them. Germline lookup yields CDR1 PRHDT and CDR2 FYEKMQ (reference sequence).

V and J are TRBV9 and TRBJ2-7; TRBD1 might be the D (6 bases). CDR3 length equals 14 residues. With 4 bases removed from V and 7 bases from J, the gap between germline ends came to 18 bases. Germline V gives CDR1 SGDLS, CDR2 YYNGEE. CDR3 residues: CASSLRGSTREQYF. CDR3 DNA: TGTGCCAGCAGCCTAAGGGGGAGTACGCGGGAGCAGTACTTC.

The rearrangement uses TRBV7-9 and TRBJ1-5; 11 positions match TRBD1. The V gene end was trimmed by 4 bases and the J gene end by 3 bases; junction bases not matched to a gene: 5. Germline V CDR1 and CDR2: SEHNR, FQNEAQ (reference sequence). CDR3 length: 16 residues. CDR3 DNA sequence: TGTGCCAGCAGCTCCGGGACAGGGGGTGACAATCAGCCCCAGCATTTT. Encoded protein: CASSSGTGGDNQPQHF.